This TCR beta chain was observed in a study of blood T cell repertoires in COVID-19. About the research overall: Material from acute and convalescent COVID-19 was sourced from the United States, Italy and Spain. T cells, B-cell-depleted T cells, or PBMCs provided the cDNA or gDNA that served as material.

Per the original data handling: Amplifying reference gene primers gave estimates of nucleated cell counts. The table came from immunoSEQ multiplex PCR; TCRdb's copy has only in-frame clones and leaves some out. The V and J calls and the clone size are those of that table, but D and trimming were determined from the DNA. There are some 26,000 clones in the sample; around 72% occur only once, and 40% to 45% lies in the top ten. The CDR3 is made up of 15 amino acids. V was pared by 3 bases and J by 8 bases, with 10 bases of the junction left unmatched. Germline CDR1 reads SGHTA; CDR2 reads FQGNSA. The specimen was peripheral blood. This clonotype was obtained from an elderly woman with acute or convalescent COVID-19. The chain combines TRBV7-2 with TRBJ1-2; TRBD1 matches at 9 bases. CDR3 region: CASSLGTGRTGGYTF. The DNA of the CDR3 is TGTGCCAGCAGCTTGGGGACAGGGCGGACAGGGGGCTACACCTTC.